One sample yielded the 24 T cell receptor beta chains listed below, sequenced in a study of cytomegalovirus exposure and HLA in healthy donors. It was with 60 Vbeta and 13 Jbeta primers that the PCR ran. TCRdb keeps only in-frame clones here, not all; method: immunoSEQ multiplex PCR. The repertoire includes tens of thousands of clones, roughly 80% of them detected once, and about 3.2% sits in the top ten. The sequencing sample was made of PBMCs. The receptors derive from a woman in her 30s in good health and CMV-seronegative.

The chain recombines TRBV6-1 with TRBJ1-5; D is undetermined. In germline, CDR1 is MNHNS, CDR2 SASEGT. The length of the CDR3 is 14 residues. Between the trimmed V and J ends, which lost 3 bases and 0 bases, there was a span of 6 bases. CDR3 coding DNA: TGTGCCAGCAGTGAGTATTATAGCAATCAGCCCCAGCATTTT. Translation gives CASSEYYSNQPQHF.

This sequence joins TRBV15 and TRBJ2-7, with 8 bases lining up with TRBD1. This CDR3 spans 15 amino acids. In germline, CDR1 is LNHNV, CDR2 YYDKDF (reference sequence). Germline trimming cut 8 bases from V and 1 base from J; bases unmatched to any gene: 10. This CDR3 reads CATLAPGTGSYEQYF. Here the CDR3 DNA reads TGTGCCACCCTAGCTCCCGGGACAGGATCCTACGAGCAGTACTTC.

Here the CDR3 reads CASSPRQGLPYTQYF. The CDR3 coding sequence is TGTGCCAGCAGTCCAAGACAGGGCCTACCATATACGCAGTATTTT. V usage is TRBV27 and J usage is TRBJ2-3; 7 bases match TRBD1. The CDR3 length is 15 residues. CDR1 is MNHEY and CDR2 is SMNVEV in the germline V gene (reference sequence). V lost 5 bases to trimming and J lost 7 bases; unmatched junction nucleotides: 12.

This clone was seen only once. This chain uses TRBV2 with TRBJ2-3, with D tentatively TRBD2 (7 bases). Trimming cost V 5 bases and J 6 bases, with 15 bases left between them. Germline CDR1 and CDR2: SNHLY and FYNNEI. The CDR3 length is 14 residues. CDR3 sequence (DNA): TGTGCCAGCAGTAAGGGGGGGTCCTCGGATACGCAGTATTTT. Translation: CASSKGGSSDTQYF.

V usage is TRBV11-3 and J usage is TRBJ1-1; 8 nucleotides match TRBD1. The germline CDR1 and CDR2 sequences are SGHNT and YENEEA. V shed 1 base, J shed 4 bases, and the junction held 8 bases outside the gene matches. The CDR3 runs 16 residues. The CDR3 nucleotides read TGTGCCAGCAGCTTAGGCGGTCAGGGGGCCGGCACTGAAGCTTTCTTT. It codes for CASSLGGQGAGTEAFF.

V usage is TRBV27 and J usage is TRBJ2-1, with D tentatively TRBD1 (6 bases). V was trimmed by 1 base and J by 12 bases, leaving 13 bases between them. The CDR3 has 13 amino acids. Germline V CDR1 and CDR2: MNHEY, SMNVEV (reference sequence). The CDR3 here is CASSLYDRWGQFF. The CDR3 nucleotides are TGTGCCAGCAGTTTATACGACAGGTGGGGGCAGTTCTTC.

This chain uses TRBV18 with TRBJ1-2; D remains ambiguous. The V and J ends lost 3 bases and 2 bases respectively, with 16 bases between them. Looked up from germline, CDR1 is KGHSH and CDR2 is LQKENI. The CDR3 extends over 16 amino acids. The CDR3 DNA is TGTGCCAGCTCACCGCCCTCCCGGCAGGCCAACTATGGCTACACCTTC. This translates into CASSPPSRQANYGYTF.

The rearrangement joins TRBV29-1 to TRBJ2-5; D uncertain. Germline V gene data show CDR1 as SQVTM and CDR2 as ANQGSEA. Deletions cut 7 bases from V and 4 bases from J, with 10 bases between. The CDR3 consists of 11 residues. CDR3: CSAGFGETQYF. As DNA, the CDR3 is TGCAGCGCAGGATTCGGAGAGACCCAGTACTTC.

The chain has TRBV12-5 and TRBJ1-5, with D uncertain. The CDR3 is made up of 13 amino acids. The V gene lost 1 base and the J gene lost 5 bases, with 6 bases spanning the gap. Germline assignment: CDR1 LGHNT and CDR2 FRNRAP. The CDR3 sequence is CASGLDGDQPQHF. The DNA for the CDR3 is TGTGCTAGTGGTTTGGACGGGGATCAGCCCCAGCATTTT. Full variable domain (rest looked up from reference TRBV12-5 and TRBJ1-5): DARVTQTPRHKVTEMGQEVTMRCQPILGHNTVFWYRQTMMQGLELLAYFRNRAPLDDSGMPKDRFSAEMPDATLATLKIQPSEPRDSAVYFCASGLDGDQPQHFGDGTRLSIL.

This CDR3 reads CASRERQYLDYGYTF. CDR3 in DNA: TGTGCCAGCAGGGAACGACAGTATTTGGATTATGGCTACACCTTC. The chain links TRBV28 to TRBJ1-2; a weak D match, TRBD1 (5 bases). This CDR3 region has 15 residues. Looked up from germline, CDR1 is MDHEN and CDR2 is SYDVKM. The V gene lost 6 bases and the J gene lost 5 bases, with 19 bases spanning the gap.

This clone was found once. The rearrangement links TRBV5-8 to TRBJ2-7; D may be TRBD1 (5 bases). V gave up 4 bases and J gave up 3 bases, with 17 bases separating them. Germline V gene sequence: CDR1 SGHTS, CDR2 YDEGEE. This CDR3 has 15 amino acids. The CDR3 DNA reads as TGTGCCAGCAGCCAACGACAGCTTAACGACTACGAGCAGTACTTC. Its translation is CASSQRQLNDYEQYF.

This clone has just one count. This sequence joins TRBV7-2 and TRBJ2-2, with TRBD1 matching over 7 bases. CDR1 is SGHTA, CDR2 FQGNSA, per germline. Losses at the gene ends were 5 bases for V and 5 bases for J; bases not matched to a gene: 17. The CDR3 contains 18 residues. The CDR3 region has the DNA TGTGCCAGCAGCCCTCAGGGGGACATCGCTTCGACAACCGGGGAGCTGTTTTTT. It codes for CASSPQGDIASTTGELFF. Full variable domain (outside the CDR3, taken from reference TRBV7-2 and TRBJ2-2): GAGVSQSPSNKVTEKGKDVELRCDPISGHTALYWYRQSLGQGLEFLIYFQGNSAPDKSGLPSDRFSAERTGGSVSTLTIQRTQQEDSAVYLCASSPQGDIASTTGELFFGEGSRLTVL.

This sequence joins TRBV30 and TRBJ1-2, with 7 positions matching TRBD1. The CDR3 spans 11 residues. CDR1 GTSNPN and CDR2 SVGIG come from the germline V gene (reference sequence). V gave up 4 bases and J gave up 5 bases; unmatched junction bases: 1. In DNA, the CDR3 is TGTGCCTGGAAACAGGGGTATGGCTACACCTTC. Translated: CAWKQGYGYTF.

This chain connects TRBV25-1 to TRBJ2-3; TRBD1 aligns across 10 bases. With 1 base clipped from V and 4 bases from J, the junction kept 2 bases outside the gene matches. CDR3 length: 15 amino acids. Germline CDR1 is MGHDK and CDR2 is SYGVNS. The CDR3 reads CASSEWGQGSDTQYF. The CDR3 DNA is TGTGCCAGCAGTGAATGGGGACAGGGGTCAGATACGCAGTATTTT. Full variable domain (missing parts from reference TRBV25-1 and TRBJ2-3): EADIYQTPRYLVIGTGKKITLECSQTMGHDKMYWYQQDPGMELHLIHYSYGVNSTEKGDLSSESTVSRIRTEHFPLTLESARPSHTSQYLCASSEWGQGSDTQYFGPGTRLTVL.

This clone was observed a few times. The gene calls are TRBV6-5 and TRBJ2-7; 10 nucleotides line up with TRBD1. This CDR3 is built from 14 residues. The germline gives CDR1 MNHEY, CDR2 SVGAGI. V was pared by 8 bases and J by 4 bases, with 8 bases of the junction left unmatched. The CDR3 coding sequence is TGTGCCAGCGGGAGCGGACAGGGGGAATACGAGCAGTACTTC. It is translated as CASGSGQGEYEQYF.

The V and J genes are TRBV7-2 and TRBJ2-2, with D hard to call. This CDR3 region has 13 residues. CDR1 is SGHTA and CDR2 is FQGNSA in the germline V gene. The V end was cut by 5 bases, the J end by 1 base, with 5 bases between. The CDR3 coding sequence is TGTGCCAGCAGCACTCAGAACACCGGGGAGCTGTTTTTT. Its translation: CASSTQNTGELFF.

This clone was counted between two and nine times. The V call is TRBV7-2, the J call TRBJ1-5; D is ambiguous. The CDR3 loop spans 15 amino acids. CDR1 and CDR2 from the germline V gene are SGHTA and FQGNSA. With 5 bases removed from V and 1 base from J, the gap between germline ends came to 12 bases. This CDR3 reads CASSQTGVSNQPQHF. For the CDR3, the DNA is TGTGCCAGCAGCCAAACCGGGGTAAGCAATCAGCCCCAGCATTTT.

V usage is TRBV28 and J usage is TRBJ1-4; 8 bases line up with TRBD1. The trim removed 6 bases at V and 8 bases at J, leaving 8 bases unmatched. Per the germline V gene, CDR1 is MDHEN and CDR2 is SYDVKM. The CDR3 runs to 14 residues. For the CDR3, the DNA is TGTGCCAGCAGCCACGACAGGGGTGGCGAAAAACTGTTTTTT. Translated, it gives CASSHDRGGEKLFF.

The chain combines TRBV6-6 with TRBJ1-1; the match to TRBD1 covers 7 bases. The CDR3 has 14 residues. V gave up 4 bases and J gave up 6 bases; unmatched junction bases: 8. Germline loops: CDR1 MNHNY, CDR2 SVGAGI (reference sequence). The CDR3 spells CASSFTGVRAEAFF. For the CDR3, the DNA is TGTGCCAGCAGTTTTACAGGGGTAAGGGCTGAAGCTTTCTTT.

Notes on this clone: One end of the junction varies from germline; a read error may be responsible. The chain links TRBV11-3 to TRBJ2-5, with TRBD1 matching 8 bases. Per the germline V gene, CDR1 is SGHNT and CDR2 is YENEEA. This CDR3 has 14 residues. CDR3 sequence reads: CASSLAPMDRATDF. Written as DNA, the CDR3 is TGTGCCAGCAGCTTAGCTCCTATGGACAGGGCCACGGACTTC. The full variable domain, rest sourced from reference TRBV11-3 and TRBJ2-5, is EAGVVQSPRYKIIEKKQPVAFWCNPISGHNTLYWYLQNLGQGPELLIRYENEEAVDDSQLPKDRFSAERLKGVDSTLKIQPAELGDSAVYLCASSLAPMDRATDFGPGTRLLVL.

The chain uses TRBV6-1 and TRBJ1-5, with a possible D match to TRBD1 (5 bases). Germline assignment: CDR1 MNHNS and CDR2 SASEGT. With 6 bases removed from V and 2 bases from J, the gap between germline ends came to 8 bases. There are 13 residues in the CDR3. CDR3 loop: CASREQGNQPQHF. In DNA, the CDR3 is TGTGCCAGCAGAGAACAGGGCAATCAGCCCCAGCATTTT.

The chain uses TRBV6-6 and TRBJ1-1; 9 nucleotides align to TRBD1. This CDR3 region has 14 residues. Germline-derived CDR1 and CDR2 are MNHNY and SVGAGI (reference sequence). The CDR3 nucleotides read TGTGCAGGGCGGGACAGGGAATTTCACACTGAAGCTTTCTTT. This gives the protein CAGRDREFHTEAFF.

This clone was counted a single time. The rearrangement joins TRBV5-6 to TRBJ1-2; 8 bases fit TRBD1. The trim removed 2 bases at V and 4 bases at J, leaving 10 bases unmatched. The CDR3 has 16 residues. Germline V gene sequence: CDR1 SGHDT, CDR2 YYEEEE. As DNA, the CDR3 is TGTGCCAGCAGCTTCTCGACTGGACAGGGTTTCTATGGCTACACCTTC. Amino acids: CASSFSTGQGFYGYTF.

This clone has only a few counts. The chain couples TRBV6-1 to TRBJ1-1, with D possibly being TRBD1 (5 bases). This CDR3 is built from 14 residues. From germline, CDR1 is MNHNS and CDR2 SASEGT. The V and J ends lost 2 bases and 6 bases respectively, with 13 bases between them. The CDR3 protein is CASSEIYRGAEAFF. In nucleotides, the CDR3 is TGTGCCAGCAGTGAAATCTATAGGGGTGCTGAAGCTTTCTTT.